This TCR beta chain was captured in a study of identical twins. This clonotype has just a few counts. Its specificity is not known. Study outcomes and limitations: Twins showed weaker excess sharing in their beta out-of-frame sequences. Abundant beta clonotypes from cord blood bore fewer insertions; memory repertoires lacked this pattern.

CDR1 is WNHNN, CDR2 SYGVQD, per germline (reference sequence). This CDR3 is built from 15 residues. The V and J ends lost 0 bases and 3 bases, in that order; junction bases with no gene match: 5. Each CDR3 protein is one row after TCRdb ran MiXCR on the 5' RACE reads. Of around 960,000 distinct CDR3 sequences detected, around an eighth appear once; the ten largest clones hold about 1.5%. The same specimen was also included in a second study, on yellow fever vaccine responses in identical twins.

This clonotype originated in a woman under 30 in good health. The specimen was PBMCs. The chain links TRBV10-1 to TRBJ2-7; 7 positions agree with TRBD2. CDR3 coding DNA: TGCGCCAGCAGTGAGTCAAGGACTAGGCACTACGAGCAGTACTTC. It encodes CASSESRTRHYEQYF.